These 24 T cell receptor beta chains came from one sample sequenced in a study of blood T cell repertoires in COVID-19. Data came from immunoSEQ multiplex PCR; TCRdb stores just in-frame clones and leaves some out. Counted here are roughly 230,000 clones, around 91% occurring once; the ten biggest clones make up about 2%. The sequenced material came from peripheral blood. The source of these receptors is a woman in her sixties with COVID-19, enrolled during active disease.

This chain links TRBV20-1 with TRBJ1-1; D not certain. CDR1 DFQATT and CDR2 SNEGSKA come from the germline V gene (reference sequence). This CDR3 spans 11 amino acids. V gave up 5 bases and J gave up 1 base, with 5 bases separating them. In DNA, the CDR3 is TGCAGTGCTCGGGAGAACACTGAAGCTTTCTTT. It encodes CSARENTEAFF.

V is TRBV5-8 and J is TRBJ1-4, with TRBD1 as a possible D gene (6 bases). From germline, CDR1 is SGHTS and CDR2 YDEGEE. The CDR3 consists of 14 residues. V gave up 0 bases and J gave up 8 bases, with 11 bases separating them. CDR3 region: CASSLEGGKEKLFF. CDR3 DNA: TGTGCCAGCAGCTTGGAGGGGGGGAAGGAAAAACTGTTTTTT. Looking up the rest from reference TRBV5-8 and TRBJ1-4 gives the full variable domain: EAGVTQSPTHLIKTRGQQATLRCSPISGHTSVYWYQQALGLGLQFLLWYDEGEERNRGNFPPRFSGRQFPNYSSELNVNALELEDSALYLCASSLEGGKEKLFFGSGTQLSVL.

The genes are TRBV20-1 and TRBJ1-1; 7 positions agree with TRBD1. From germline, CDR1 is DFQATT and CDR2 SNEGSKA (reference sequence). V gave up 3 bases and J gave up 3 bases; unmatched junction bases: 4. This CDR3 region has 13 residues. The CDR3 sequence: CSASSQGDTEAFF. DNA of the CDR3: TGCAGTGCTAGTTCCCAGGGGGACACTGAAGCTTTCTTT.

This chain joins TRBV2 and TRBJ1-2; maybe TRBD1 (5 bases). Germline V lookup: CDR1 SNHLY, CDR2 FYNNEI. Trimming shortened V by 1 base and J by 5 bases, and 8 bases separated the two germline ends. This CDR3 is built from 13 residues. CDR3: CASSEGRAYGYTF. CDR3 nucleotides: TGTGCCAGCAGTGAAGGCAGGGCGTATGGCTACACCTTC.

This chain uses TRBV19 with TRBJ1-5; TRBD1 matches at 10 bases. The CDR3 has 15 amino acids. Germline CDR1 and CDR2: LNHDA and SQIVND (reference sequence). The J segment lost 3 bases and the V segment lost 6 bases, leaving 5 bases of the junction unmatched. The CDR3 loop reads CASSRQGADNQPQHF. The DNA of the CDR3 is TGTGCCAGTAGCCGACAGGGGGCGGACAATCAGCCCCAGCATTTT.

V is TRBV29-1 and J is TRBJ2-1; the match to TRBD2 covers 10 bases. The CDR3 has 14 residues. CDR1 and CDR2 (germline): SQVTM, ANQGSEA. V dropped 7 bases and J dropped 8; count of bases not matched to a gene: 11. The DNA of the CDR3 is TGCAGCGGGAACCTAGCGGGGGCTTGGGATGAGCAGTTCTTC. It codes for CSGNLAGAWDEQFF.

The chain carries TRBV11-2 and TRBJ1-2, with D unresolved. This CDR3 contains 15 residues. The germline V gene encodes CDR1 SGHAT and CDR2 FQNNGV. V lost 2 bases to trimming and J lost 0 bases, with 10 bases between them. The CDR3 DNA sequence: TGTGCCAGCAGCTTAAGTAAGAGTTCTAACTATGGCTACACCTTC. Translated, it gives CASSLSKSSNYGYTF. Full variable domain (rest looked up from reference TRBV11-2 and TRBJ1-2): EAGVAQSPRYKIIEKRQSVAFWCNPISGHATLYWYQQILGQGPKLLIQFQNNGVVDDSQLPKDRFSAERLKGVDSTLKIQPAKLEDSAVYLCASSLSKSSNYGYTFGSGTRLTVV.

V and J are TRBV6-2 or TRBV6-3 and TRBJ1-1, with D possibly being TRBD1 (5 bases). This CDR3 is 15 amino acids long. CDR1 and CDR2 from the germline V gene are MNHEY and SVGEGT. V lost 5 bases to trimming and J lost 1 base, with 14 bases between them. CDR3 sequence reads: CASSNRGGANTEAFF. The CDR3, as DNA: TGTGCCAGCAGTAACCGTGGCGGGGCGAACACTGAAGCTTTCTTT.

This chain's CDR3 is CASSQGRGSQETQYF. The DNA for the CDR3 is TGTGCCAGCAGCCAAGGCAGGGGCTCCCAAGAGACCCAGTACTTC. The V gene is TRBV3-1 (or the pseudogene TRBV3-2), the J gene TRBJ2-5; perhaps TRBD1 as D (6 bases). V was pared by 1 base and J by 1 base, with 10 bases between. Looked up from germline, CDR1 is LGHDT and CDR2 is YNNKEL (reference sequence). The CDR3 is made up of 15 amino acids.

This chain uses TRBV7-2 with TRBJ1-3; D unclear. V was trimmed by 5 bases and J by 0 bases, leaving 11 bases between them. The CDR3 is 15 residues long. CDR1 is SGHTA and CDR2 is FQGNSA in the germline V gene. In DNA form, the CDR3 reads TGTGCCAGCAGCCCCCAGTTATTCTCTGGAAACACCATATATTTT. The encoded protein is CASSPQLFSGNTIYF.

J is TRBJ2-2 and V is TRBV5-1; possible D gene TRBD1, 6 bases. This CDR3 has 13 amino acids. Germline lookup yields CDR1 SGHRS and CDR2 YFSETQ. Trimming left V 2 bases short and J 6 bases short, with 8 bases between. The CDR3 coding sequence is TGCGCCAGCAGCTTTACAGGGCCCGGGGAGCTGTTTTTT. It is translated as CASSFTGPGELFF.

This clone was detected only once. The chain is built from TRBV9 and TRBJ1-2; the match to TRBD1 covers 9 bases. This CDR3 has 15 residues. V trimming: 4 bases; J trimming: 3 bases; junction bases outside the gene matches: 7. The germline gives CDR1 SGDLS, CDR2 YYNGEE. Written as DNA, the CDR3 is TGTGCCAGCAGCCCACAGGGGGCTTGGGACTATGGCTACACCTTC. This gives the protein CASSPQGAWDYGYTF.

The V and J genes are TRBV4-1 and TRBJ1-1; D is undetermined. This CDR3 has 14 amino acids. Germline CDR1 is MGHRA and CDR2 is YSYEKL. V lost 3 bases, J lost 5 bases, and 13 bases lay in between. The CDR3 reads CASSHPPRGTEAFF. CDR3 in DNA: TGCGCCAGCAGCCACCCCCCGCGGGGTACTGAAGCTTTCTTT.

V usage is TRBV28 and J usage is TRBJ1-5; no reliable D call. There are 14 residues in the CDR3. Germline loops: CDR1 MDHEN, CDR2 SYDVKM. V was pared by 8 bases and J by 5 bases, with 16 bases between. The CDR3 nucleotides read TGTGCCAGCTATCACGGTTCAGCGGATCAGCCCCAGCATTTT. Translating it yields CASYHGSADQPQHF. The whole variable domain, filled in from reference TRBV28 and TRBJ1-5, reads DVKVTQSSRYLVKRTGEKVFLECVQDMDHENMFWYRQDPGLGLRLIYFSYDVKMKEKGDIPEGYSVSREKKERFSLILESASTNQTSMYLCASYHGSADQPQHFGDGTRLSIL.

As DNA, the CDR3 is TGTGCCAGCAGCCTAAGATCGGGACAGGGGGCTTTTGAAGGCTACACCTTC. It yields the protein CASSLRSGQGAFEGYTF. The V and J genes are TRBV7-2 and TRBJ1-2; 12 bases match TRBD1. The CDR3 totals 17 residues. J was trimmed by 8 bases and V by 5 bases; bases with no gene match: 15. The germline CDR1 and CDR2 sequences are SGHTA and FQGNSA.

V gene TRBV7-9 combines with J gene TRBJ2-1; D not certain. V lost 7 bases and J lost 9, with 10 bases in between. The germline V gene has CDR1 SEHNR and CDR2 FQNEAQ (reference sequence). The CDR3 sequence is 11 residues long. The CDR3 region has the DNA TGTGCCAGCAAGCCCCTCGGTGAGCAGTTCTTC. It specifies CASKPLGEQFF.

V is TRBV2 and J is TRBJ1-1; D is unclear. The CDR3 totals 15 residues. Germline loops: CDR1 SNHLY, CDR2 FYNNEI. With 4 bases removed from V and 0 bases from J, the gap between germline ends came to 12 bases. The CDR3: CASSGPISLNTEAFF. CDR3 bases: TGTGCCAGCAGTGGGCCCATTTCCCTGAACACTGAAGCTTTCTTT.

This rearrangement joins TRBV7-9 to TRBJ2-1, with no clear D. This CDR3 contains 15 residues. The germline V and J ends were trimmed by 6 bases and 6 bases, with 18 bases remaining between them. CDR1 is SEHNR and CDR2 is FQNEAQ in the germline V gene (reference sequence). Written as DNA, the CDR3 is TGTGCCAGCAGTTACCAAGAGAGGCCCGGCAATGAGCAGTTCTTC. This codes for CASSYQERPGNEQFF.

This clone appeared once. V is TRBV3-1 (or the pseudogene TRBV3-2) and J is TRBJ2-7, with D perhaps matching TRBD1 (5 bases). CDR1 and CDR2 (germline): LGHDT, YNNKEL (reference sequence). The CDR3 is made up of 16 amino acids. Trimming removed 4 bases at V and 5 bases at J, with 21 bases between. The CDR3 is CASSRKQQAAADEQYF. CDR3 nucleotide sequence: TGTGCCAGCAGCCGTAAACAACAGGCGGCCGCCGACGAGCAGTACTTC.

J is TRBJ1-5 and V is TRBV6-2 or TRBV6-3; 9 nucleotides align to TRBD1. With 5 bases clipped from V and 3 bases from J, the junction kept 14 bases outside the gene matches. Germline loops: CDR1 MNHEY, CDR2 SVGEGT. The CDR3 loop spans 18 amino acids. The CDR3 coding sequence is TGTGCCAGCAGTCGCGACAGGGGGGACGGGTGGGACAATCAGCCCCAGCATTTT. Protein product: CASSRDRGDGWDNQPQHF.

J is TRBJ2-1 and V is TRBV7-9, with D perhaps TRBD2 (6 bases). The CDR3 extends over 15 amino acids. V dropped 5 bases and J dropped 3 bases, with 14 bases sitting between them. Looked up from germline, CDR1 is SEHNR and CDR2 is FQNEAQ (reference sequence). CDR3 amino acids: CASSPFAGNYNEQFF. The CDR3 bases are TGTGCCAGCAGCCCGTTTGCGGGGAACTACAATGAGCAGTTCTTC.

CDR3 sequence reads: CASSQDVRGGAFF. The CDR3 DNA reads TGCGCCAGCAGCCAAGATGTTAGGGGAGGTGCTTTCTTT. This chain joins TRBV4-3 and TRBJ1-1; D might be TRBD1 (5 bases). The germline CDR1 and CDR2 sequences are LGHNA and YSLEER. The CDR3 runs to 13 residues. The V gene lost 0 bases and the J gene lost 11 bases, with 13 bases spanning the gap.

The chain recombines TRBV11-3 with TRBJ2-1; TRBD2 aligns across 8 bases. Trimming took 4 bases from V and 6 from J; bases not matched to a gene: 5. Germline V lookup: CDR1 SGHNT, CDR2 YENEEA. This CDR3 region has 14 residues. The CDR3 protein is CASSWAGGANEQFF. CDR3 bases: TGTGCCAGCAGCTGGGCCGGGGGGGCCAATGAGCAGTTCTTC.

This chain's CDR3 is CATSREPLEAGLSDTQYF. The CDR3 DNA sequence: TGTGCCACCAGCAGAGAACCTTTGGAGGCGGGGCTCTCAGATACGCAGTATTTT. The chain employs TRBV15 and TRBJ2-3; D possibly corresponds to TRBD2 (6 bases). Deletions cut 0 bases from V and 4 bases from J, with 20 bases between. The CDR3 sequence is 18 residues long. Germline V CDR1 and CDR2: LNHNV, YYDKDF (reference sequence).